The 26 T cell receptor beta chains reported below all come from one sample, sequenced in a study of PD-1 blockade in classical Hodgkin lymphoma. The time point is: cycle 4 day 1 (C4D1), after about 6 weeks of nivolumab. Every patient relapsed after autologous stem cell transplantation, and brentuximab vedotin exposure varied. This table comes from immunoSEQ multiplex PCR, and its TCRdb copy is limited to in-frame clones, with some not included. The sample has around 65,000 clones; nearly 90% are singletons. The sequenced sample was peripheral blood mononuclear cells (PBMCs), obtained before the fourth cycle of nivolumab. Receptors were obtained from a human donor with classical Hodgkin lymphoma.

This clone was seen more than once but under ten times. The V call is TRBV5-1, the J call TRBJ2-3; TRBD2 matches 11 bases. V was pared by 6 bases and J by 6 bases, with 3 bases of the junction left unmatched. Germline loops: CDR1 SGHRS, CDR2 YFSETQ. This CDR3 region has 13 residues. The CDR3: CASKLAGVDTQYF. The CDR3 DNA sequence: TGCGCCAGCAAACTAGCGGGGGTGGATACGCAGTATTTT.

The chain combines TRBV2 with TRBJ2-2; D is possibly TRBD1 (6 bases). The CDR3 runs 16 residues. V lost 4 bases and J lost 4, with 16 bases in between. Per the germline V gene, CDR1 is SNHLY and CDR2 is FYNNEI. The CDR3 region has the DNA TGTGCCAGCAGTGTTCGGACAGTGGTTATCACCGGGGAGCTGTTTTTT. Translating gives CASSVRTVVITGELFF.

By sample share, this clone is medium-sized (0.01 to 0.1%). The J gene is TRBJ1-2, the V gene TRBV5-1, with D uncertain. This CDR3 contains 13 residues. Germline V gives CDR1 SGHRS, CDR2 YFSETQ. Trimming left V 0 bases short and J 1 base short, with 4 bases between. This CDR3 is CASSLVGNYGYTF. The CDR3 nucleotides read TGCGCCAGCAGCTTGGTGGGTAACTATGGCTACACCTTC.

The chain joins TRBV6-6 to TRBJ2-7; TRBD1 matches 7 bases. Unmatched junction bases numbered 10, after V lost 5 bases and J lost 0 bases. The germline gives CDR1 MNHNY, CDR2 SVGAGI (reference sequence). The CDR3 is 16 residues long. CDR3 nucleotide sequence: TGTGCCAGCAGTCCCGTAGGACAGGATAACTCCTACGAGCAGTACTTC. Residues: CASSPVGQDNSYEQYF.

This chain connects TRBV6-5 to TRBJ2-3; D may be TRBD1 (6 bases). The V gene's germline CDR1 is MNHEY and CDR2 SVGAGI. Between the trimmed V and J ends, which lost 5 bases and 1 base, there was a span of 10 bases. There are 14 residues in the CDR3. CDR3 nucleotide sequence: TGTGCCAGCAGTCAAAGACAGGGCACAGATACGCAGTATTTT. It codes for CASSQRQGTDTQYF.

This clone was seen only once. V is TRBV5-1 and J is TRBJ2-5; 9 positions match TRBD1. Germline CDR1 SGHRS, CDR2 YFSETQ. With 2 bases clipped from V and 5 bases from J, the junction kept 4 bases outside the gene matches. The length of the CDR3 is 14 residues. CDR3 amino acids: CASSFRDRVETQYF. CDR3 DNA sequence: TGCGCCAGCAGCTTTCGGGACAGGGTTGAGACCCAGTACTTC.

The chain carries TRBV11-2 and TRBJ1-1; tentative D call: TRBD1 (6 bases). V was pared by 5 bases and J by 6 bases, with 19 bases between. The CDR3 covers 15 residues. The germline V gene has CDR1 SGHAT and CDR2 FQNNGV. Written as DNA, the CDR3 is TGTGCCAGCAGCCTCGCCCGCACAGGGTTTCCTGAAGCTTTCTTT. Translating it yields CASSLARTGFPEAFF.

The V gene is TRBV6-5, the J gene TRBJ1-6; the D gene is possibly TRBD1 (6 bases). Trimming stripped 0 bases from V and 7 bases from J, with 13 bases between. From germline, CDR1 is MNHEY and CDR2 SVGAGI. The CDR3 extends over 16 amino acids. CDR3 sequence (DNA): TGTGCCAGCAGTTACTCCCCGACAGGCGGGAATTCACCCCTCCACTTT. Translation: CASSYSPTGGNSPLHF.

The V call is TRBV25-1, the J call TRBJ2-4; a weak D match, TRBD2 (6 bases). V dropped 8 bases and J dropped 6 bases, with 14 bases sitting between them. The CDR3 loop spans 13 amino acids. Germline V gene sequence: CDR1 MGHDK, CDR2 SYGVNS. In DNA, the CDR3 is TGTGCCAGCGGGACTCCGGGTGGAAACATTCAGTACTTC. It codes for CASGTPGGNIQYF.

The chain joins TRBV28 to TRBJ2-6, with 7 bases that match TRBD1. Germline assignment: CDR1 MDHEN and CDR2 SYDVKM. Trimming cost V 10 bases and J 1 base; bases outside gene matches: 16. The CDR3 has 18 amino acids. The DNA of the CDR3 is TGTGCCATCGGGATGCCGCGACAGGGAGATTCTGGGGCCAACGTCCTGACTTTC. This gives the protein CAIGMPRQGDSGANVLTF.

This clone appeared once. The CDR3 DNA reads TGCGCCAGCAGCTTGACAGGACAGGTTTCCGGGGAGCTGTTTTTT. Amino acids: CASSLTGQVSGELFF. The V and J genes are TRBV5-1 and TRBJ2-2, with TRBD1 identical over 7 bases. Germline assignment: CDR1 SGHRS and CDR2 YFSETQ. V was pared by 1 base and J by 6 bases, with 6 bases of the junction left unmatched. The CDR3 sequence is 15 residues long.

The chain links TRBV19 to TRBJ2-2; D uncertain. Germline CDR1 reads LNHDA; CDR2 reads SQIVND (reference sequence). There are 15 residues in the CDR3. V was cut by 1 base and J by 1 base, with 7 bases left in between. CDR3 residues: CASSIGQMNTGELFF. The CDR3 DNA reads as TGTGCCAGTAGTATAGGTCAGATGAACACCGGGGAGCTGTTTTTT.

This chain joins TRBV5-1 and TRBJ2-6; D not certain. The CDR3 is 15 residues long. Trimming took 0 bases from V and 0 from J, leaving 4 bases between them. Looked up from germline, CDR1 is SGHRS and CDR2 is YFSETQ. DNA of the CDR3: TGCGCCAGCAGCTTGGTAGGCTCTGGGGCCAACGTCCTGACTTTC. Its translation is CASSLVGSGANVLTF.

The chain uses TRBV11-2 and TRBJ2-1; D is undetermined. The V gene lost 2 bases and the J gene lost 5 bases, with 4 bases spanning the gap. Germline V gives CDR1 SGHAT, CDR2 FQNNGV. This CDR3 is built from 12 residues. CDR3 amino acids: CASSLSHNEQFF. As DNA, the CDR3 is TGTGCCAGCAGCTTAAGTCACAATGAGCAGTTCTTC.

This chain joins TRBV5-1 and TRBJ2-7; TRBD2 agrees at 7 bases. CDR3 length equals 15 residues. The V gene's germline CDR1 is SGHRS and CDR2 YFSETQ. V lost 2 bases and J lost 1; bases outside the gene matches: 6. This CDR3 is CASSLSGGGSYEQYF. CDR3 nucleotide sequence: TGCGCCAGCAGCTTAAGTGGCGGGGGTTCCTACGAGCAGTACTTC.

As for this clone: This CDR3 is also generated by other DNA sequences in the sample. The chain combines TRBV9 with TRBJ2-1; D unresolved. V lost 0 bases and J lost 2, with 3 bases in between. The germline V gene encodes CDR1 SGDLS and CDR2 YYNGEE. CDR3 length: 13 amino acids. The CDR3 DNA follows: TGTGCCAGCAGCGTAGGGGCCTACAATGAGCAGTTCTTC. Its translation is CASSVGAYNEQFF. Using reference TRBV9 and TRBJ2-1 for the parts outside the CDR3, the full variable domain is DSGVTQTPKHLITATGQRVTLRCSPRSGDLSVYWYQQSLDQGLQFLIQYYNGEERAKGNILERFSAQQFPDLHSELNLSSLELGDSALYFCASSVGAYNEQFFGPGTRLTVL.

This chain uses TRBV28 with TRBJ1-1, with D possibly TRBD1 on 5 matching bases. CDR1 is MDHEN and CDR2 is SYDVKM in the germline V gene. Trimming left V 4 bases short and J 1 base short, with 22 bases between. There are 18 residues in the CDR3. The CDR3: CASSYSGGRALRNTEAFF. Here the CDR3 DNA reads TGTGCCAGCAGTTACTCGGGAGGCAGGGCATTGAGGAACACTGAAGCTTTCTTT. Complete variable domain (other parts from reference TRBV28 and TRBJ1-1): DVKVTQSSRYLVKRTGEKVFLECVQDMDHENMFWYRQDPGLGLRLIYFSYDVKMKEKGDIPEGYSVSREKKERFSLILESASTNQTSMYLCASSYSGGRALRNTEAFFGQGTRLTVV.

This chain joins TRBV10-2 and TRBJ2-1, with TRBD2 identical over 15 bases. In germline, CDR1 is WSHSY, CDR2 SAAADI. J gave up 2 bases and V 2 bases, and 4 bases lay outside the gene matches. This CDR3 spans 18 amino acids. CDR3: CASSEGLAGGAPYNEQFF. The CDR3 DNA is TGCGCCAGCAGTGAGGGACTAGCGGGGGGGGCTCCCTACAATGAGCAGTTCTTC.

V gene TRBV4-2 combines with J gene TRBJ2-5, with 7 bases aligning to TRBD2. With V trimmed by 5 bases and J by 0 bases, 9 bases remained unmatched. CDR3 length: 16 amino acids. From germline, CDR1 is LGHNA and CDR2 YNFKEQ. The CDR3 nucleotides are TGTGCCAGCAGCTCCAAGATTGGGGGGGACCAAGAGACCCAGTACTTC. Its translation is CASSSKIGGDQETQYF.

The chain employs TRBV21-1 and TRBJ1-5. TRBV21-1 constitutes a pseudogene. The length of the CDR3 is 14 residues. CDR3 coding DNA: TGTGCCAGCAGATGGGACGGGGAAAATCAGCCCCAGCATTTT. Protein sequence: CASRWDGENQPQHF.

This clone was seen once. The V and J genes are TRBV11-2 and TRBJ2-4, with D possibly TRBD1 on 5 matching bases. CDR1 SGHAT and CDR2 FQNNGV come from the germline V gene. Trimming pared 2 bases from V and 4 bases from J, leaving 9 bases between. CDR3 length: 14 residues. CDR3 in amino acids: CASSLTTGKNIQYF. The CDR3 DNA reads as TGTGCCAGCAGCTTAACCACAGGAAAAAACATTCAGTACTTC.

The DNA for the CDR3 is TGTGCCAGCAGTTCCCCTCAGGGTTACGAGCAGTACTTC. Its protein is CASSSPQGYEQYF. The chain recombines TRBV6-5 with TRBJ2-7; a possible D gene is TRBD1 (5 bases). The germline V and J ends were trimmed by 4 bases and 4 bases, with 11 bases remaining between them. The CDR3 totals 13 residues. Germline V gene sequence: CDR1 MNHEY, CDR2 SVGAGI.

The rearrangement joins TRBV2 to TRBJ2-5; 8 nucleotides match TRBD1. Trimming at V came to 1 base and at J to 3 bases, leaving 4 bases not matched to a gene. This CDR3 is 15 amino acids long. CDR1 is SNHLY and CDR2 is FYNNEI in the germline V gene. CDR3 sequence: CASSEEDRVKETQYF. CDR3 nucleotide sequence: TGTGCCAGCAGTGAAGAGGACAGGGTGAAAGAGACCCAGTACTTC.

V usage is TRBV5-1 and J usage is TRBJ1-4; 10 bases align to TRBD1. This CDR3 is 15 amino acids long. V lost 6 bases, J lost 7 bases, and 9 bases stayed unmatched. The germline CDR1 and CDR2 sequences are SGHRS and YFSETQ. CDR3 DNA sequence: TGCGCCAGCAAGGTGGTGGGACAGGGGAGTGAAAAACTGTTTTTT. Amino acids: CASKVVGQGSEKLFF.

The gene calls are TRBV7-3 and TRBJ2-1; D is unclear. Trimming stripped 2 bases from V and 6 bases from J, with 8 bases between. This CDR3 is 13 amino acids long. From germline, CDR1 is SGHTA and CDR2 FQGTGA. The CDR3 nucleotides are TGTGCCAGCAGCTTAGGCGCCCTCAATGAGCAGTTCTTC. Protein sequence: CASSLGALNEQFF.

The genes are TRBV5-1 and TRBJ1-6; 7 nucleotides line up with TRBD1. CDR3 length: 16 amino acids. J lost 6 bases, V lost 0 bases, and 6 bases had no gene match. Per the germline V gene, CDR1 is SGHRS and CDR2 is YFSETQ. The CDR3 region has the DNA TGCGCCAGCAGCTTGGATGAGGGGGCTTTTAATTCACCCCTCCACTTT. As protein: CASSLDEGAFNSPLHF.